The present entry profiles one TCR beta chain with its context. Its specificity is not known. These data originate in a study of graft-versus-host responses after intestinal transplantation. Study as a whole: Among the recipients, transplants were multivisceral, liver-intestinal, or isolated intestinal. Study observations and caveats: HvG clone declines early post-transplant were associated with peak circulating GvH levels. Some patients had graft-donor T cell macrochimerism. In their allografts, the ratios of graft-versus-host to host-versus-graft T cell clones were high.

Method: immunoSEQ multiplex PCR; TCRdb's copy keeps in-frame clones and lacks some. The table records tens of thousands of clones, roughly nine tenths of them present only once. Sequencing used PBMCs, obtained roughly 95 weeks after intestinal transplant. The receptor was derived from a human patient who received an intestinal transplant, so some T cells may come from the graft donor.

The CDR3 reads CASSHGQGPKETQYF. The DNA for the CDR3 is TGCGCCAGCAGCCACGGACAGGGTCCGAAAGAGACCCAGTACTTC. The rearrangement uses TRBV4-1 and TRBJ2-5, with 8 bases fitting TRBD1. Germline trimming cut 3 bases from V and 3 bases from J; bases unmatched to any gene: 6. The CDR3 sequence is 15 residues long. Looked up from germline, CDR1 is MGHRA and CDR2 is YSYEKL.